The 10 T cell receptor beta chains below come from one sample, sequenced in a study of T cell changes during pregnancy in multiple sclerosis. Method: immunoSEQ multiplex PCR; TCRdb's copy keeps in-frame clones and lacks some. The sample holds about 28,000 clones, roughly 91% seen once. The sample here was CD4+ T cells from peripheral blood mononuclear cells, taken in the first trimester of pregnancy. Receptor source: a female donor in good health, enrolled as a control in a pregnancy study.

V gene TRBV2 combines with J gene TRBJ2-2, with D maybe TRBD1 (6 bases). Between the trimmed V and J ends, which lost 9 bases and 5 bases, there was a span of 13 bases. The CDR3 has 13 amino acids. CDR1 is SNHLY, CDR2 FYNNEI, per germline. The CDR3 DNA reads as TGTGCCAGTAGAACAGGGTTGACCGGGGAGCTGTTTTTT. Amino acid sequence: CASRTGLTGELFF.

The J gene is TRBJ2-5, the V gene TRBV4-3; TRBD2 matches at 7 bases. The ends lost 3 bases at V and 4 bases at J; junction bases unmatched: 8. The V gene's germline CDR1 is LGHNA and CDR2 YSLEER. This CDR3 spans 15 amino acids. This CDR3 reads CASSHHTLAGETQYF. The CDR3 DNA reads as TGCGCCAGCAGCCACCATACTTTAGCGGGAGAGACCCAGTACTTC.

The chain is built from TRBV6-1 and TRBJ2-5, with TRBD2 matching over 9 bases. After removal of 5 bases from V and 2 bases from J, the junction contained 3 bases not matched to a gene. Looked up from germline, CDR1 is MNHNS and CDR2 is SASEGT. This CDR3 has 14 amino acids. The CDR3 loop is CASSYTSGQETQYF. DNA of the CDR3: TGTGCCAGCAGTTATACTAGCGGGCAAGAGACCCAGTACTTC.

V usage is TRBV5-1 and J usage is TRBJ2-1, with 11 nucleotides matching TRBD2. CDR3 length: 16 amino acids. J was trimmed by 5 bases and V by 4 bases; bases with no gene match: 8. CDR1 and CDR2 from the germline V gene are SGHRS and YFSETQ. CDR3 region: CASSKGGTSGDNEQFF. CDR3 sequence (DNA): TGCGCCAGCAGCAAGGGGGGGACTAGCGGAGACAATGAGCAGTTCTTC.

The chain joins TRBV5-6 to TRBJ1-1, with D unclear. Trimming cost V 1 base and J 3 bases, with 13 bases left between them. Germline V gene data show CDR1 as SGHDT and CDR2 as YYEEEE. CDR3 length: 15 amino acids. In DNA form, the CDR3 reads TGTGCCAGCAGCTTGCGCAGAAATCCTGACACTGAAGCTTTCTTT. Translation gives CASSLRRNPDTEAFF.

The rearrangement uses TRBV21-1 and TRBJ2-2; the table gives TRBD2 as D, unverified against the DNA. TRBV21-1 is deemed a pseudogene. The CDR3 has 20 residues. CDR3 sequence reads: CASSKCGSGRAVPNTGELFF. In DNA form, the CDR3 reads TGTGCCAGCAGCAAATGCGGTAGCGGGAGGGCCGTTCCGAACACCGGGGAGCTGTTTTTT.

The CDR3 here is CASSREDEQFF. The CDR3 DNA is TGTGCCAGCAGCCGGGAGGATGAGCAGTTCTTC. V is TRBV5-4 and J is TRBJ2-1, with TRBD2 identical over 7 bases. J gave up 8 bases and V 4 bases, and 0 bases lay outside the gene matches. The CDR3 sequence is 11 residues long. Germline CDR1 and CDR2: SGHNT and YYREEE (reference sequence).

CDR3 sequence reads: CASRATTTNEKLFF. The CDR3 nucleotides are TGTGCCAGCAGAGCTACGACAACTAATGAAAAACTGTTTTTT. This chain uses TRBV2 with TRBJ1-4; D not certain. Deletions cut 6 bases from V and 0 bases from J, with 8 bases between. CDR3 length equals 14 residues. Germline CDR1 and CDR2: SNHLY and FYNNEI.

The CDR3 DNA reads as TGCGCCAGCAGCCCCGACAGGGTTGGGACCGGGGAGCTGTTTTTT. Residues: CASSPDRVGTGELFF. This rearrangement joins TRBV5-1 to TRBJ2-2; TRBD1 aligns across 7 bases. V trimming: 4 bases; J trimming: 5 bases; junction bases outside the gene matches: 8. Germline V gene data show CDR1 as SGHRS and CDR2 as YFSETQ. The CDR3 length is 15 residues.

The chain employs TRBV6-5 and TRBJ2-7; tentative D call: TRBD1 (6 bases). V was cut by 1 base and J by 3 bases, with 13 bases left in between. Germline CDR1 and CDR2: MNHEY and SVGAGI. The CDR3 totals 15 residues. CDR3 residues: CASSYFGGGNYEQYF. The CDR3 bases are TGTGCCAGCAGTTACTTTGGGGGCGGAAACTACGAGCAGTACTTC.